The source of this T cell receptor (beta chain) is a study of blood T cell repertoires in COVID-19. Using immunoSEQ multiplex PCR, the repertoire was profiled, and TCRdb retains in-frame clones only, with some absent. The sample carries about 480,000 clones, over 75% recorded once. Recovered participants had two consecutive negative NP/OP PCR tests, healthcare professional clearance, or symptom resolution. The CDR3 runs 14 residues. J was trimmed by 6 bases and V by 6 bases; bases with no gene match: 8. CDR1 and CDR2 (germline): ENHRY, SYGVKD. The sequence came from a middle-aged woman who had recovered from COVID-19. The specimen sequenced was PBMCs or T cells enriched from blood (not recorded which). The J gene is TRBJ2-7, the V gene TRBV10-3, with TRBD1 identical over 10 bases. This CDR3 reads CAISSMGQGFEQYF. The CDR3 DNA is TGTGCCATCAGCTCTATGGGACAGGGGTTCGAGCAGTACTTC.